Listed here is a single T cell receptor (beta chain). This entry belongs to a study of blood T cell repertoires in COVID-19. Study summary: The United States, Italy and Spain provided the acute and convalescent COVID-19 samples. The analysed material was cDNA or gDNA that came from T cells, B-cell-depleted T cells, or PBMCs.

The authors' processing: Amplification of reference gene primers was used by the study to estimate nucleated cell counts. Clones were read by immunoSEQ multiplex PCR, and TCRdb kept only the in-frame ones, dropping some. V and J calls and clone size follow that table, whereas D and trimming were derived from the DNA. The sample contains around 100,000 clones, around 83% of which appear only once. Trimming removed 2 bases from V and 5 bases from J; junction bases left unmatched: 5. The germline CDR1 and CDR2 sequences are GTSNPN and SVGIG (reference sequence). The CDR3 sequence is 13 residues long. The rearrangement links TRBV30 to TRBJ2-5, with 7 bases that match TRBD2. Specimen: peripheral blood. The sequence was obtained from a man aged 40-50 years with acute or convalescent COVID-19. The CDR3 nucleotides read TGTGCCTGGAGTCTTATCGGGAGGGAGACCCAGTACTTC. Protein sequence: CAWSLIGRETQYF.